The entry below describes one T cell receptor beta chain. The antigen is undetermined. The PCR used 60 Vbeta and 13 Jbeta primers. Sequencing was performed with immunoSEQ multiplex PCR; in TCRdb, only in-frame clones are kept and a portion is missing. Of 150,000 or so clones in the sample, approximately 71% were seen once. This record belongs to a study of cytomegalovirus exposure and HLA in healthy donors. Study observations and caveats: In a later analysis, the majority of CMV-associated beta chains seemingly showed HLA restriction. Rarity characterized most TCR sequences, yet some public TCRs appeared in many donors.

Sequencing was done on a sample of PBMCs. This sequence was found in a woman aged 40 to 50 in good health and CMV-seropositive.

The CDR3 is CASSFALAQSGWPQHF. The DNA for the CDR3 is TGTGCCAGCAGTTTCGCTTTGGCGCAAAGCGGGTGGCCCCAGCATTTT. The chain employs TRBV6-6 and TRBJ1-5, with D unclear. Per germline, CDR1 MNHNY and CDR2 SVGAGI (reference sequence). The CDR3 runs to 16 residues. V gave up 4 bases and J gave up 9 bases, with 22 bases separating them.